This T cell receptor beta chain was recovered during a study of T cell repertoires in cytomegalovirus infection. Notes on the study in general: Totalled public TCR beta family frequency picked out people who carried CMV plus the relevant HLA. There were HLA-C-restricted CMV-specific TCR beta clonotypes dominating the ex vivo response.

Each CDR3 protein gets one entry after TCRdb re-called the reads with MiXCR. The top ten hold 11% to 15% of the sample, which has about 900,000 distinct CDR3 sequences, less than 40% seen once. Concerning this clonotype: Its antigen is not known.

This TCR was recovered from a human donor in good health (CMV status not recorded). Some clones in this sample may be carry-over from other donors' samples. The material sequenced was cultured CD8+ T cells from PBMCs, taken from culture after CMV antigen stimulation.

The CDR3 is CASSFWTSGAWGTQYF. CDR3 sequence (DNA): TGTGCCAGCAGCTTTTGGACTAGCGGGGCCTGGGGTACGCAGTATTTT. The rearrangement joins TRBV28 to TRBJ2-3, with 12 bases identical to TRBD2. CDR1 and CDR2 (germline): MDHEN, SYDVKM. CDR3 length: 16 amino acids. V lost 6 bases to trimming and J lost 8 bases; unmatched junction nucleotides: 12.